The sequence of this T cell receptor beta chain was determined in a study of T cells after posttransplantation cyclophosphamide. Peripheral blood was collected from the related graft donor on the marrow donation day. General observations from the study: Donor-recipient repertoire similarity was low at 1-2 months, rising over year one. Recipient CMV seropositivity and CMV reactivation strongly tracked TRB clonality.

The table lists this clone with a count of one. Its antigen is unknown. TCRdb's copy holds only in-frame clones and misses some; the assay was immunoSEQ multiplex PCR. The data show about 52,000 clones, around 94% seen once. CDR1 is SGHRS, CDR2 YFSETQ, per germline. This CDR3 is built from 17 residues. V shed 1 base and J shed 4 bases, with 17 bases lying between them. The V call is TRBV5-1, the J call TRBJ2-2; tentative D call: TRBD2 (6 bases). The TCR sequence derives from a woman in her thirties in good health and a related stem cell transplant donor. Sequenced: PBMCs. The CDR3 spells CASSLLFRGTGTGELFF. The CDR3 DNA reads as TGCGCCAGCAGCTTGCTTTTTCGGGGGACTGGCACCGGGGAGCTGTTTTTT.